Listed below are T cell receptor beta chains from one sample, sequenced in a study of cytomegalovirus exposure and HLA in healthy donors. Produced via immunoSEQ multiplex PCR; TCRdb's table is partial and in-frame only. The repertoire includes about 140,000 clones, 75% to 85% of them detected once, and approximately 2.8% sits in the top ten. The sample consisted of PBMCs. The receptors derive from a female donor in good health and CMV-seronegative. The CDR3 runs from the conserved cysteine through the conserved F or W. A D gene is named only where the DNA matches it firmly. A row's size may be missing; if present it is once, few, many or a size class.

clone size	V gene	J gene	D gene	CDR3 protein	CDR3 DNA
.	TRBV19	TRBJ1-1	.	CASSIVQTSREAFF	TGTGCCAGTAGTATCGTACAGACCTCGCGTGAAGCTTTCTTT
.	TRBV5-1	TRBJ2-2	TRBD1	CASSLRQGDTGELFF	TGCGCCAGCAGCCTGAGACAGGGAGACACCGGGGAGCTGTTTTTT
once	TRBV18	TRBJ1-6	.	CASSPGREYSPLHF	TGTGCCAGCTCACCAGGGCGAGAATATTCACCCCTCCACTTT
.	TRBV5-4	TRBJ2-7	TRBD2	CASSSRREGLYEQYF	TGTGCCAGCAGCTCTCGGCGGGAGGGCCTTTACGAGCAGTACTTC
.	TRBV9	TRBJ2-1	TRBD2	CASSVGTSGYNEQFF	TGTGCCAGCAGCGTCGGGACTAGCGGGTACAATGAGCAGTTCTTC
few	TRBV4-3	TRBJ2-2	TRBD2	CASSPSGVTGELFF	TGCGCCAGCAGCCCTAGCGGGGTCACCGGGGAGCTGTTTTTT
.	TRBV5-1	TRBJ2-7	TRBD1	CASSLGGLEQGVLREQYF	TGCGCCAGCAGCTTGGGAGGACTGGAACAGGGGGTATTACGCGAGCAGTACTTC
many	TRBV5-4	TRBJ2-2	.	CASSPLGDRNTGELFF	TGTGCCAGCAGCCCGCTGGGAGACCGGAACACCGGGGAGCTGTTTTTT
few	TRBV11-3	TRBJ2-1	TRBD2	CASSLGGREYQQFF	TGTGCCAGCAGCTTAGGCGGGAGAGAGTATCAGCAGTTCTTC
.	TRBV4-1	TRBJ1-1	.	CASSQKGGVNTEALF	TGCGCCAGCAGCCAAAAGGGGGGGGTGAACACTGAAGCTCTCTTT
few	TRBV5-1	TRBJ1-1	TRBD1	CASRIGQGWGTEAFF	TGCGCCAGCAGAATAGGACAGGGTTGGGGCACTGAAGCTTTCTTT
.	TRBV27	TRBJ1-5	.	CASSARQGGNQPQHF	TGTGCCAGCAGTGCCCGTCAGGGTGGCAATCAGCCCCAGCATTTT
.	TRBV6-6	TRBJ1-2	.	CASSYSGQGWGYTF	TGTGCCAGCAGTTACTCGGGCCAGGGGTGGGGCTACACCTTC
.	TRBV19	TRBJ1-2	.	CASRRDRQVEGYTF	TGTGCCAGTAGAAGAGACAGGCAAGTAGAAGGCTACACCTTC
.	TRBV6-6	TRBJ2-7	.	CASSYRPAGPYEQYF	TGTGCCAGCAGTTACCGACCGGCGGGACCCTACGAGCAGTACTTC
.	TRBV7-2	TRBJ1-6	.	CASSLAGGIDSPLHF	TGTGCCAGCAGCTTAGCTGGGGGCATCGATTCACCCCTCCACTTT
.	TRBV7-8	TRBJ2-5	TRBD1	CASSGRTGQETQYF	TGTGCCAGCAGCGGGCGGACAGGACAAGAGACCCAGTACTTC
.	TRBV6-5	TRBJ2-7	.	CASSSLTQVGYEQYF	TGTGCCAGCAGTTCACTGACCCAGGTCGGCTACGAGCAGTACTTC
.	TRBV27	TRBJ2-5	TRBD2	CASSPRGRAGETQYF	TGTGCCAGCAGCCCTCGCGGGAGGGCCGGAGAGACCCAGTACTTC
once	TRBV2	TRBJ2-7	.	CASNSGTFSYEQYF	TGTGCCAGCAACAGTGGGACTTTTTCCTACGAGCAGTACTTC
.	TRBV28	TRBJ2-5	.	CASSPPDSMKTQYF	TGTGCCAGCAGTCCCCCGGACAGCATGAAGACCCAGTACTTC
.	TRBV21-1	TRBJ2-7	.	CASSKSPGLATPLRPYEQYF	TGTGCCAGCAGCAAATCCCCGGGACTAGCGACCCCTCTAAGACCCTACGAGCAGTACTTC
.	TRBV7-2	TRBJ2-7	TRBD1	CASSGERGREQYF	TGTGCCAGCAGCGGAGAAAGGGGGCGAGAGCAGTACTTC
.	TRBV27	TRBJ2-1	.	CASSSGSVVNEQFF	TGTGCCAGCAGTTCTGGTAGCGTGGTCAATGAGCAGTTCTTC
.	TRBV7-9	TRBJ2-2	.	CASSFVRGQNTGELFF	TGTGCCAGCAGCTTCGTCAGGGGCCAGAACACCGGGGAGCTGTTTTTT
.	TRBV5-1	TRBJ1-4	.	CASSPGRGADEKLFF	TGCGCCAGCAGCCCGGGACGGGGGGCGGACGAAAAACTGTTTTTT
.	TRBV30	TRBJ2-1	.	CAWSISSDEQFF	TGTGCCTGGAGTATCTCTAGCGATGAGCAGTTCTTC
.	TRBV27	TRBJ1-2	.	CASSKDRRQPTF	TGTGCCAGCAGTAAGGACAGACGCCAACCTACCTTC
.	TRBV19	TRBJ2-7	.	CASSRTGKAVYEQYF	TGTGCCAGTAGCCGTACAGGGAAAGCGGTGTACGAGCAGTACTTC